This passage covers 28 T cell receptor beta chains from one sample sequenced in a study of cytomegalovirus exposure and HLA in healthy donors. This table comes from immunoSEQ multiplex PCR, and its TCRdb copy is limited to in-frame clones, with some not included. The table includes roughly 84,000 clones, around 90% detected once. Source material: PBMCs. All receptors derive from a man aged 25 to 40 in good health and CMV-seronegative.

The V call is TRBV30, the J call TRBJ2-7; TRBD1 agrees at 8 bases. The junction had 9 bases not matched to a gene; V was cut back by 4 bases and J by 4 bases. This CDR3 spans 14 amino acids. Germline CDR1 GTSNPN, CDR2 SVGIG (reference sequence). In DNA form, the CDR3 reads TGTGCCTGGAATAAGGGACAGGTGGGATACGAGCAGTACTTC. Translating it yields CAWNKGQVGYEQYF.

The CDR3 sequence is CSVEDPLLTDTRDYGYTF. CDR3 sequence (DNA): TGCAGCGTTGAAGATCCACTACTAACGGACACAAGGGACTATGGCTACACCTTC. This rearrangement joins TRBV29-1 to TRBJ1-2; D might be TRBD1 (5 bases). In germline, CDR1 is SQVTM, CDR2 ANQGSEA. Trimming cost V 0 bases and J 3 bases, with 23 bases left between them. CDR3 length equals 18 residues.

This rearrangement joins TRBV2 to TRBJ1-4; weak D call: TRBD1 (5 bases). Between the trimmed V and J ends, which lost 4 bases and 0 bases, there was a span of 9 bases. CDR1 and CDR2 from the germline V gene are SNHLY and FYNNEI. This CDR3 is built from 15 residues. CDR3 protein: CASSVTGTTNEKLFF. In DNA, the CDR3 is TGTGCCAGCAGTGTTACAGGAACAACTAATGAAAAACTGTTTTTT.

The chain has TRBV7-8 and TRBJ1-2; D might be TRBD1 (6 bases). Trimming left V 4 bases short and J 3 bases short, with 15 bases between. The length of the CDR3 is 15 residues. Germline-derived CDR1 and CDR2 are SGHVS and FQNEAQ. The CDR3 nucleotides read TGTGCCAGCAGCTCACAAGGGGGAAGGGACTATGGCTACACCTTC. Protein sequence: CASSSQGGRDYGYTF.

The chain uses TRBV6-1 and TRBJ2-1; D call uncertain. The CDR3 sequence is 16 residues long. CDR1 and CDR2 (germline): MNHNS, SASEGT. The germline V and J ends were trimmed by 3 bases and 0 bases, with 12 bases remaining between them. In DNA, the CDR3 is TGTGCCAGCAGTGATCTCACCTTGAGCTCCTACAATGAGCAGTTCTTC. Encoded protein: CASSDLTLSSYNEQFF.

The chain combines TRBV5-1 with TRBJ2-3; the match to TRBD1 covers 9 bases. V shed 0 bases, J shed 2 bases, and the junction held 4 bases outside the gene matches. The CDR3 runs to 16 residues. Germline assignment: CDR1 SGHRS and CDR2 YFSETQ. CDR3 nucleotides: TGCGCCAGCAGCTTGGAAGGGACAGGGAACACAGATACGCAGTATTTT. This encodes CASSLEGTGNTDTQYF.

The chain joins TRBV28 to TRBJ2-7; 7 positions match TRBD2. The CDR3 has 13 residues. With 6 bases clipped from V and 6 bases from J, the junction kept 8 bases outside the gene matches. Germline loops: CDR1 MDHEN, CDR2 SYDVKM. The CDR3 DNA is TGTGCCAGCAGACTGAGTGGGGGGGGCGAGCAGTACTTC. This encodes CASRLSGGGEQYF. Looking up the rest from reference TRBV28 and TRBJ2-7 gives the full variable domain: DVKVTQSSRYLVKRTGEKVFLECVQDMDHENMFWYRQDPGLGLRLIYFSYDVKMKEKGDIPEGYSVSREKKERFSLILESASTNQTSMYLCASRLSGGGEQYFGPGTRLTVT.

This rearrangement joins TRBV11-2 to TRBJ1-1, with 9 bases that match TRBD1. Germline V gives CDR1 SGHAT, CDR2 FQNNGV. V was clipped by 1 base and J by 5 bases; unmatched bases: 17. This CDR3 comprises 19 residues. In DNA, the CDR3 is TGTGCCAGCAGCTTAGCACCCTCACCATTAACAGGGGGCGAAACTGAAGCTTTCTTT. This gives the protein CASSLAPSPLTGGETEAFF.

The chain is built from TRBV19 and TRBJ2-3; 10 nucleotides match TRBD1. CDR3 size: 16 residues. V shed 3 bases and J 1 base; nucleotides not matched to a gene: 4. The germline V gene has CDR1 LNHDA and CDR2 SQIVND (reference sequence). In DNA, the CDR3 is TGTGCCAGTAGTATCCCCGGGACAGGGGGCACAGATACGCAGTATTTT. Translation: CASSIPGTGGTDTQYF.

The chain recombines TRBV11-2 with TRBJ2-5; D is ambiguous. V was pared by 1 base and J by 2 bases, with 8 bases between. The germline gives CDR1 SGHAT, CDR2 FQNNGV. This CDR3 is 14 amino acids long. The CDR3 reads CASSLGQIQETQYF. CDR3 coding DNA: TGTGCCAGCAGCTTAGGCCAGATACAAGAGACCCAGTACTTC.

The V call is TRBV10-1, the J call TRBJ2-1, with TRBD2 matching over 11 bases. Germline V gene data show CDR1 as WNHNN and CDR2 as SYGVQD (reference sequence). Germline trimming cut 3 bases from V and 0 bases from J; bases unmatched to any gene: 1. This CDR3 spans 16 amino acids. In nucleotides, the CDR3 is TGCGCCAGCAGTGATACTAGCGGGAGCTCCTACAATGAGCAGTTCTTC. It is translated as CASSDTSGSSYNEQFF.

The chain carries TRBV19 and TRBJ1-2; 7 bases fit TRBD1. Per germline, CDR1 LNHDA and CDR2 SQIVND (reference sequence). V shed 4 bases, J shed 4 bases, and the junction held 9 bases outside the gene matches. The CDR3 covers 15 residues. CDR3 protein: CASSTTDRITYGYTF. The DNA for the CDR3 is TGTGCCAGTAGTACCACGGACAGGATTACCTATGGCTACACCTTC.

This rearrangement joins TRBV28 to TRBJ1-5; 10 nucleotides line up with TRBD1. The CDR3 is made up of 15 amino acids. The germline V gene encodes CDR1 MDHEN and CDR2 SYDVKM. J was trimmed by 6 bases and V by 6 bases; bases with no gene match: 8. CDR3 nucleotides: TGTGCCAGCAGCCGGGGACAGGGGAGGGCTCAGCCCCAGCATTTT. Its protein product is CASSRGQGRAQPQHF.

The chain carries TRBV27 and TRBJ1-2, with 10 bases lining up with TRBD1. After removal of 4 bases from V and 2 bases from J, the junction contained 10 bases not matched to a gene. The germline V gene encodes CDR1 MNHEY and CDR2 SMNVEV (reference sequence). The CDR3 has 17 residues. The CDR3 DNA reads as TGTGCCAGCAGTTCCTCCAGGGACAGGGGCTTAAACTATGGCTACACCTTC. Protein: CASSSSRDRGLNYGYTF.

The V and J genes are TRBV6-1 and TRBJ1-5; TRBD1 agrees at 8 bases. This CDR3 comprises 13 residues. Unmatched junction bases numbered 2, after V lost 8 bases and J lost 2 bases. Germline loops: CDR1 MNHNS, CDR2 SASEGT. The CDR3 DNA sequence: TGTGCCAGCTCGGACAGGGGCAATCAGCCCCAGCATTTT. The encoded protein is CASSDRGNQPQHF.

The rearrangement links TRBV19 to TRBJ2-2; D unclear. The V gene's germline CDR1 is LNHDA and CDR2 SQIVND (reference sequence). This CDR3 has 15 residues. V dropped 4 bases and J dropped 0 bases, with 9 bases sitting between them. The DNA of the CDR3 is TGTGCCAGTAGTAAGGAACAGACGAACACCGGGGAGCTGTTTTTT. As protein: CASSKEQTNTGELFF.

The chain recombines TRBV11-2 with TRBJ2-7; the match to TRBD2 covers 11 bases. After removal of 5 bases from V and 2 bases from J, the junction contained 5 bases not matched to a gene. The CDR3 runs to 15 residues. Germline V lookup: CDR1 SGHAT, CDR2 FQNNGV. The CDR3 region is CASSLGTSGTYEQYF. The DNA of the CDR3 is TGTGCCAGCAGCCTTGGGACTAGCGGAACCTACGAGCAGTACTTC.

This chain joins TRBV7-8 and TRBJ2-7, with D tentatively TRBD2 (7 bases). CDR1 SGHVS and CDR2 FQNEAQ come from the germline V gene. The CDR3 is 15 amino acids. The V gene lost 3 bases and the J gene lost 4 bases, with 16 bases spanning the gap. CDR3 nucleotide sequence: TGTGCCAGCAGCTTCGGGGGCGCGGGAGCGTACGAGCAGTACTTC. The encoded protein is CASSFGGAGAYEQYF.

The chain uses TRBV20-1 and TRBJ2-7, with 7 bases matching TRBD2. Germline loops: CDR1 DFQATT, CDR2 SNEGSKA (reference sequence). The CDR3 is made up of 11 amino acids. V lost 7 bases to trimming and J lost 5 bases; unmatched junction nucleotides: 5. CDR3 in amino acids: CSVSSGDEQYF. The DNA of the CDR3 is TGCAGTGTTTCTAGCGGCGACGAGCAGTACTTC.

The rearrangement links TRBV27 to TRBJ1-5; weak D call: TRBD1 (5 bases). Germline assignment: CDR1 MNHEY and CDR2 SMNVEV (reference sequence). Trimming shortened V by 5 bases and J by 9 bases, and 17 bases separated the two germline ends. This CDR3 is built from 14 residues. For the CDR3, the DNA is TGTGCCAGCAGTAGTTCGGGGGTCGGGGGGCCCCAGCATTTT. Amino acids: CASSSSGVGGPQHF.

In the case of this clone: At one of its ends the junction is not consistent with the germline gene, which may arise from a read error. The chain joins TRBV5-8 to TRBJ2-7; 8 nucleotides align to TRBD1. Germline V gives CDR1 SGHTS, CDR2 YDEGEE. CDR3 length equals 11 residues. CDR3 residues: CASRLDRAQYF. The CDR3 nucleotides read TGTGCCAGCAGATTGGACAGGGCGCAGTACTTC.

CDR3 protein: CASSPTPGQPYNEQFF. The CDR3 coding sequence is TGTGCCAGCAGCCCCACTCCGGGTCAACCCTACAATGAGCAGTTCTTC. The V call is TRBV7-3, the J call TRBJ2-1; no clear D. The V end was cut by 5 bases, the J end by 2 bases, with 16 bases between. Germline CDR1 reads SGHTA; CDR2 reads FQGTGA. The CDR3 loop spans 16 amino acids.

Here the CDR3 reads CASRPRETGNYGYTF. The CDR3 DNA is TGCGCCAGCAGACCCCGTGAGACAGGGAACTATGGCTACACCTTC. The chain combines TRBV4-1 with TRBJ1-2; 7 bases line up with TRBD1. V dropped 6 bases and J dropped 2; count of bases not matched to a gene: 9. This CDR3 contains 15 residues. CDR1 is MGHRA, CDR2 YSYEKL, per germline.

This chain connects TRBV2 to TRBJ2-7; D not certain. Germline-derived CDR1 and CDR2 are SNHLY and FYNNEI. The CDR3 totals 12 residues. The V end was cut by 6 bases, the J end by 3 bases, with 9 bases between. For the CDR3, the DNA is TGTGCCAGCAGCCCCGCAGGCTACGAGCAGTACTTC. Protein: CASSPAGYEQYF. The variable domain in full, with the rest retrieved from reference TRBV2 and TRBJ2-7, is EPEVTQTPSHQVTQMGQEVILRCVPISNHLYFYWYRQILGQKVEFLVSFYNNEISEKSEIFDDQFSVERPDGSNFTLKIRSTKLEDSAMYFCASSPAGYEQYFGPGTRLTVT.

The rearrangement joins TRBV30 to TRBJ2-7; perhaps TRBD2 as D (6 bases). The CDR3 covers 14 residues. Germline lookup yields CDR1 GTSNPN and CDR2 SVGIG (reference sequence). V was shortened by 8 bases and J by 0 bases, with 17 bases between the two germline ends. Here the CDR3 DNA reads TGTGCCGGAACCGGGACTCGACACTCCTACGAGCAGTACTTC. Amino acid sequence: CAGTGTRHSYEQYF.

The chain uses TRBV7-3 and TRBJ2-5, with D possibly TRBD1 on 6 matching bases. Germline loops: CDR1 SGHTA, CDR2 FQGTGA. The V end was cut by 0 bases, the J end by 5 bases, with 13 bases between. The CDR3 totals 15 residues. The CDR3 region is CASSLTPGALETQYF. The CDR3 region has the DNA TGTGCCAGCAGCTTAACGCCAGGGGCATTGGAGACCCAGTACTTC. The full variable domain, its missing parts supplied by reference TRBV7-3 and TRBJ2-5, is GAGVSQTPSNKVTEKGKYVELRCDPISGHTALYWYRQSLGQGPEFLIYFQGTGAADDSGLPNDRFFAVRPEGSVSTLKIQRTERGDSAVYLCASSLTPGALETQYFGPGTRLLVL.

V is TRBV6-5 and J is TRBJ1-3, with 11 bases identical to TRBD1. This CDR3 is 15 amino acids long. Per germline, CDR1 MNHEY and CDR2 SVGAGI. V lost 7 bases and J lost 2; bases outside the gene matches: 4. Here the CDR3 reads CASKGTGGTGNTIYF. CDR3 bases: TGTGCCAGCAAAGGGACAGGGGGGACTGGAAACACCATATATTTT.

J is TRBJ1-5 and V is TRBV7-9, with D unresolved. This CDR3 comprises 11 residues. Germline CDR1 SEHNR, CDR2 FQNEAQ (reference sequence). V lost 3 bases and J lost 9, with 6 bases in between. The CDR3: CASSFEGPQHF. In nucleotides, the CDR3 is TGTGCCAGCAGCTTCGAGGGGCCCCAGCATTTT.